This entry concerns a single T cell receptor (beta chain). Its antigen is not known. The sample originates from a study of cytomegalovirus exposure and HLA in healthy donors. On the study more broadly: An early release of data contained approximately 80 million unique TCRs, which came from HLA-typed donors.

This CDR3 contains 14 residues. V trimming: 7 bases; J trimming: 2 bases; junction bases outside the gene matches: 7. The germline CDR1 and CDR2 sequences are MNHEY and SVGAGI. Whole-study results and caveats: In a later analysis, donors in an Asian-associated ancestry cluster reportedly had fewer N-insertions in productive TCRs than the cohort mean. There were several of the most significant clusters that appeared linked to common viral pathogens in a later analysis. Reportedly, diagnosis of cytomegalovirus status by the classifier showed high specificity and sensitivity.

Both 60 Vbeta primers and 13 Jbeta primers went into the PCR. Only in-frame clones appear in the TCRdb table, and some are missing; sequencing was by immunoSEQ multiplex PCR. The sample lists some 150,000 clones, just under 85% occurring once. The receptor was derived from a man in his thirties or forties in good health and CMV-seropositive. The chain combines TRBV6-5 with TRBJ2-7, with TRBD1 matching 8 bases. The sample consisted of PBMCs. CDR3 region: CASKMRTGTYEQYF. The CDR3 DNA follows: TGTGCCAGCAAGATGAGGACAGGGACCTACGAGCAGTACTTC.